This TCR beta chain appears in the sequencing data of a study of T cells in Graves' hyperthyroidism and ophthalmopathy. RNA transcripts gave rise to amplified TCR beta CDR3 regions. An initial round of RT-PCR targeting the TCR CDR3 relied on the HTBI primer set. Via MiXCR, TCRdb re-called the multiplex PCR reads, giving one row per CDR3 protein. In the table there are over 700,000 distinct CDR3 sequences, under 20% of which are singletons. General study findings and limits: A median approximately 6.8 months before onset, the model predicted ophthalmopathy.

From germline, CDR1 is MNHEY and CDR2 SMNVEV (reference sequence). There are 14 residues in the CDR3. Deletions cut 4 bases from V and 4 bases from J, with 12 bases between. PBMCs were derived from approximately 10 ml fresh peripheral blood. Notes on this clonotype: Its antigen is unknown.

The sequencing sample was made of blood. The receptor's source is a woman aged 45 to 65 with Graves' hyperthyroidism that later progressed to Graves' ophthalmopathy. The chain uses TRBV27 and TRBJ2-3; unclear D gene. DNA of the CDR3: TGTGCCAGCAGTTCCCGACTGAGAGCAGATACGCAGTATTTT. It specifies CASSSRLRADTQYF.